The rows below give T cell receptor beta chains drawn from one sample of a study of blood T cells in healthy people across ages. TCRdb itself ran the 5' RACE reads through MiXCR, one entry per CDR3 protein. The table includes under 850,000 distinct CDR3 sequences, around 36% detected once. The sequenced sample consisted of blood. The receptors here all came from a man in his late teens or twenties in good health. Both conserved end residues are trimmed from each CDR3.

J gene | V gene | CDR3 length | CDR3 protein
TRBJ1-2 | TRBV12-3/TRBV12-4 | 11 | ASSLGGRVGYT
TRBJ2-5 | TRBV7-9 | 11 | ASSGGGFPEQY
TRBJ2-7 | TRBV6-5 | 14 | ASSHRTGQRNYEQY
TRBJ2-1 | TRBV4-3 | 13 | ASSQDRTSSNEQF
TRBJ2-5 | TRBV6-5 | 9 | ASSYFDEQY
TRBJ1-1 | TRBV29-1 | 13 | SVEEIRPAGTEAF
TRBJ2-1 | TRBV7-9 | 12 | ASSLDAAGNEQF
TRBJ1-1 | TRBV19 | 12 | ASSPRPNSVAAF
TRBJ2-3 | TRBV9 | 13 | ASSTTSGASDTQY
TRBJ2-7 | TRBV7-3 | 11 | ASSVFDQYEQY
TRBJ2-2 | TRBV6-1 | 13 | ASSETSVRTGELF
TRBJ2-1 | TRBV18 | 16 | ASSPSRTGGPNDNEQF
. | TRBV5-1 | 12 | ASSTDIAYNEQY
. | TRBV3-1 | 14 | ASSQDSGTSGETQY
TRBJ2-1 | TRBV6-6 | 12 | ASSYRTESNEQF
TRBJ2-1 | TRBV4-2 | 13 | ASSQDLLEPNEQF
TRBJ2-1 | TRBV11-1 | 13 | ASSLEAAEYNEQF
TRBJ2-7 | TRBV7-2 | 14 | ASSLARGRGTYEQY
TRBJ2-7 | TRBV25-1 | 13 | ASSDYTEATYEQY
TRBJ1-5 | TRBV4-2 | 14 | ASSQEPGGVGQPQH
TRBJ1-2 | TRBV29-1 | 12 | SATGDTTNYDYT
TRBJ2-3 | TRBV12-3/TRBV12-4 | 13 | ASSPPGGRADTQY
TRBJ2-6 | TRBV13 | 12 | ASERRFGANVLT
TRBJ1-6 | TRBV7-8 | 14 | ASSLPGTVDNSPLH
TRBJ2-5 | TRBV7-2 | 17 | ASSPTDRRDVWRQETQY
TRBJ2-4 | TRBV28 | 14 | ASSSPLVEHQGIQY
TRBJ2-7 | TRBV7-2 | 13 | ASSLGNRGTYEQY
TRBJ2-1 | TRBV20-1 | 12 | SARDRGTYNEQF
TRBJ1-3 | TRBV20-1 | 11 | SASQGAGNTIY
. | TRBV12-3/TRBV12-4 | 14 | ASSSRDRGSRYEQY
TRBJ2-3 | TRBV5-1 | 13 | ASSVDRPWVDTQY
TRBJ1-5 | TRBV20-1 | 12 | SARDRLDNQPQH
TRBJ1-6 | TRBV7-9 | 13 | ASSSSGTVISPLH
TRBJ1-5 | TRBV3-1 | 10 | ASSQLDQPQH
TRBJ2-1 | TRBV13 | 13 | ASSPGQGALDEQF
TRBJ2-1 | TRBV12-3/TRBV12-4 | 9 | ASSLDAGQF
TRBJ2-3 | TRBV28 | 13 | ASSTSGSLTDTQY
TRBJ1-1 | TRBV3-1 | 13 | ASSQGGHRNTEAF
. | TRBV6-5 | 12 | ASSYGTPLYEQY
TRBJ2-3 | TRBV7-2 | 13 | ASNGRGHFTDTQY
TRBJ2-5 | TRBV18 | 13 | ASSPGLSGQETQY
TRBJ1-2 | TRBV5-1 | 15 | ASRPRTGGTIPYGYT
TRBJ2-1 | TRBV5-5 | 15 | ASSWKPGATSYNEQF
TRBJ2-7 | TRBV7-2 | 14 | ASSLRSGGGIYEQY
TRBJ2-5 | TRBV27 | 11 | ASSLWSQETQY
TRBJ1-4 | TRBV15 | 13 | ATSRDAGDNEKLF
TRBJ2-5 | TRBV20-1 | 12 | SATGQGEDNEQY
TRBJ2-7 | TRBV4-3 | 13 | ASSQEAQGGYEQY